This T cell receptor beta chain was captured in a study of shared clonotypes between healthy human individuals. CDR1 is SGDLS, CDR2 YYNGEE, per germline. The CDR3 is 13 residues long, counting both termini. Study-level findings and limits: The rarefaction results pointed to incomplete sorted-subset sequencing despite large depth. Naive subsets, compared against memory subsets, generally had larger estimated richness values.

A single count supports this clone. Its antigen remains unidentified. It is unclear where the CDR3 begins or ends on the DNA, so no DNA is shown, and the CDR3 is as TCRdb lists it. Profiled with immunoSEQ multiplex PCR; TCRdb holds only in-frame clones, not every one. This sample has 2 million to 2.5 million clones, with around 95% found just once. Sequenced sample: naive CD4+ T cells sorted from blood. Indicated subset: CD45RA+ positively selected. This chain uses TRBV9 with TRBJ2-7; TRBD2 reflects the table's D call only, with no check against the DNA. The receptor was derived from a man between 18 and 29 years old in good health. CDR3 residues: CASSVVAAGALHF.